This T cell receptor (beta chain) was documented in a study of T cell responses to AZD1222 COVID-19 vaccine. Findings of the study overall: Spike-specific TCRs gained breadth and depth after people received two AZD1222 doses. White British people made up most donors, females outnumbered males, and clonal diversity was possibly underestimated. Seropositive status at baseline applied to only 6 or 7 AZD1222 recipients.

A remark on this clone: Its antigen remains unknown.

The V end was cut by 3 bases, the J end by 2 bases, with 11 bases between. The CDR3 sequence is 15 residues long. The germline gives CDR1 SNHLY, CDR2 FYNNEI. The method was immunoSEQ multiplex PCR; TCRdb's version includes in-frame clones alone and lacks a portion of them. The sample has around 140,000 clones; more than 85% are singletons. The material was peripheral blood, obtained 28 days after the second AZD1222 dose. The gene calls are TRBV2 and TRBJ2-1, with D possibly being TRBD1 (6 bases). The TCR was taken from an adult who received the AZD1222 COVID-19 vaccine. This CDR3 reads CASSELGAPYNEQFF. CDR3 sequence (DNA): TGTGCCAGCAGTGAGCTGGGGGCACCCTACAATGAGCAGTTCTTC. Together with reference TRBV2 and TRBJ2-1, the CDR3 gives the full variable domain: EPEVTQTPSHQVTQMGQEVILRCVPISNHLYFYWYRQILGQKVEFLVSFYNNEISEKSEIFDDQFSVERPDGSNFTLKIRSTKLEDSAMYFCASSELGAPYNEQFFGPGTRLTVL.